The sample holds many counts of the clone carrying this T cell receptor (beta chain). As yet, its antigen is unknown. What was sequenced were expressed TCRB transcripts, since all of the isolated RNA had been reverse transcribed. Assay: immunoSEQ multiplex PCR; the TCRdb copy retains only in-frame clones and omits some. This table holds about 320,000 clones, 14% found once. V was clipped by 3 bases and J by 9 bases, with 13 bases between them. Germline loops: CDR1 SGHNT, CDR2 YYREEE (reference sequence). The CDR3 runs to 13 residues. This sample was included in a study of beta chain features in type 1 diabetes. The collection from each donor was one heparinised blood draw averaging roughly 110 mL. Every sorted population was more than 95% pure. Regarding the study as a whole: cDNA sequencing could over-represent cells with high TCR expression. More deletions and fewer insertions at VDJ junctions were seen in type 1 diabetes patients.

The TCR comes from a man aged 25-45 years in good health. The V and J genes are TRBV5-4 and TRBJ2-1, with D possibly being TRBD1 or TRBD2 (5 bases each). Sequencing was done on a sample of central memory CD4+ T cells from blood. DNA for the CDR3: TGTGCCAGCAGCTGGGTGGGGGTCGGTGAGCAGTTCTTC. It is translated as CASSWVGVGEQFF.